The clone carrying this TCR beta chain was detected only a few times. This entry comes from a study of T cells after yellow fever vaccination. Conversion of TCR transcripts into cDNA relied on 5'RACE template switching, which added a universal primer site and UMIs. TCRdb reanalysed the 5' RACE reads using MiXCR and keeps one entry per CDR3 protein. This sample has some 80,000 distinct CDR3 sequences, with about an eighth found just once. The CDR3 runs to 14 residues. V was pared by 3 bases and J by 2 bases, with 9 bases between. Germline lookup yields CDR1 LNHDA and CDR2 SQIVND (reference sequence). The chain links TRBV19 to TRBJ2-3, with D possibly called TRBD1 or TRBD2 (5 bases each). The source of this sequence is a man aged 18 to 30 who received the YFV17D yellow fever vaccine. Sequencing used CD8+ T cells not binding an NS4B(214-222) dextramer, sorted from PBMCs, obtained 21 days after the first yellow fever vaccination. The CDR3 DNA is TGTGCCAGTAGTATCCGGGACCCCACAGATACGCAGTATTTT. Protein: CASSIRDPTDTQYF.